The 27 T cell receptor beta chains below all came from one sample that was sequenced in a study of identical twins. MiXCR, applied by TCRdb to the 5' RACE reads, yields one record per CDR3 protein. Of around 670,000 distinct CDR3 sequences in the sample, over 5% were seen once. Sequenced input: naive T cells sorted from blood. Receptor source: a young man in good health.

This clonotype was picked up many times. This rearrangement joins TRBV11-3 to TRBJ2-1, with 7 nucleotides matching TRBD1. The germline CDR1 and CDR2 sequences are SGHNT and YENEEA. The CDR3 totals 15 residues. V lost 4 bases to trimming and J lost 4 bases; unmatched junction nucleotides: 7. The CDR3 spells CASSYSGTVYNEQFF. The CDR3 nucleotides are TGTGCCAGCAGCTACTCGGGGACAGTATACAATGAGCAGTTCTTC.

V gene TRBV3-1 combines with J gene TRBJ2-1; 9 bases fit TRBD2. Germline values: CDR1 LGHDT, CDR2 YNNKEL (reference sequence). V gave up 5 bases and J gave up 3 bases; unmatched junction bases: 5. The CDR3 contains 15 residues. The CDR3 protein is CASSASGRFYNEQFF. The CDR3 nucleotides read TGTGCCAGCAGCGCCAGCGGGAGGTTCTACAATGAGCAGTTCTTC.

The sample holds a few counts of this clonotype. This CDR3 reads CASSQDRGGRAYVLYNEQFF. Here the CDR3 DNA reads TGTGCCAGCAGCCAAGACCGAGGAGGGAGGGCGTATGTCTTATACAATGAGCAGTTCTTC. The rearrangement joins TRBV3-1 to TRBJ2-1, with 7 bases that match TRBD2. V dropped 0 bases and J dropped 4; count of bases not matched to a gene: 18. This CDR3 region has 20 residues. Looked up from germline, CDR1 is LGHDT and CDR2 is YNNKEL (reference sequence).

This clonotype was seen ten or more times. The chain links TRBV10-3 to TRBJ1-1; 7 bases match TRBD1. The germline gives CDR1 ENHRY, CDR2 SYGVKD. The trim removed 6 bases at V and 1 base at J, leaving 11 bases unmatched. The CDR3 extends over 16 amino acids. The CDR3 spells CAISGIQGTGNTEAFF. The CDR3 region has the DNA TGTGCCATCAGCGGAATACAGGGGACGGGGAACACTGAAGCTTTCTTT.

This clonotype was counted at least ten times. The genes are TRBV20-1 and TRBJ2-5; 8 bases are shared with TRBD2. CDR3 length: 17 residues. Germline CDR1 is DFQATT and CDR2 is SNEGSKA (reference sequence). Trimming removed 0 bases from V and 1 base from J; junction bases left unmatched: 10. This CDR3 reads CSARDLSSGKPQETQYF. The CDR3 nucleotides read TGCAGTGCTAGAGATCTGAGTAGCGGGAAACCCCAAGAGACCCAGTACTTC.

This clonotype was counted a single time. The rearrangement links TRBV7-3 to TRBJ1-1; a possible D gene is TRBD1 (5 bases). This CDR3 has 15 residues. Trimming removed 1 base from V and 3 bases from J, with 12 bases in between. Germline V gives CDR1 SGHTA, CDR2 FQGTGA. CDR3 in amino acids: CASSLNPGMDTEAFF. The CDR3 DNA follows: TGTGCCAGCAGCTTAAATCCAGGGATGGACACTGAAGCTTTCTTT.

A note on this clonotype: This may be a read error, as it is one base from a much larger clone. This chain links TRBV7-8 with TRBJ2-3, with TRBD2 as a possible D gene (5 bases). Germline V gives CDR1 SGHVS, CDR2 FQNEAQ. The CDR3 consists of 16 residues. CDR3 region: CASSLMQAGSTDMQYF. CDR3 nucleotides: TGTGCCAGCAGCTTAATGCAGGCGGGTTCCACAGATATGCAGTATTTT.

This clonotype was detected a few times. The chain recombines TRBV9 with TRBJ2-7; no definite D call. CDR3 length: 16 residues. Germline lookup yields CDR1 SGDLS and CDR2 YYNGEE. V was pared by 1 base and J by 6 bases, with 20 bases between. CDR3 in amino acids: CASSVSGNPTSGEQYF. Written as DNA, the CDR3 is TGTGCCAGCAGCGTATCTGGGAACCCCACTTCCGGCGAGCAGTACTTC.

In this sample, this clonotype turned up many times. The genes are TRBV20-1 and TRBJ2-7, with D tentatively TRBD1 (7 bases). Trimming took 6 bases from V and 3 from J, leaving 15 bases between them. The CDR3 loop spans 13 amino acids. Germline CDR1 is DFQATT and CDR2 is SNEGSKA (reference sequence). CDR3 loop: CSAEGQLNYEQYF. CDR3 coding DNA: TGCAGTGCGGAGGGACAGCTTAACTACGAGCAGTACTTC.

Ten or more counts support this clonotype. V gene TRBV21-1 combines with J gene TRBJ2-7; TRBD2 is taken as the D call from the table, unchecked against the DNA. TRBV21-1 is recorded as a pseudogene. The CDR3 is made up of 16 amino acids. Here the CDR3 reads CASSRRLAGGPYEQYV. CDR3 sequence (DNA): TGTGCCAGCAGCAGGAGACTAGCGGGAGGGCCCTACGAGCAGTACGTC.

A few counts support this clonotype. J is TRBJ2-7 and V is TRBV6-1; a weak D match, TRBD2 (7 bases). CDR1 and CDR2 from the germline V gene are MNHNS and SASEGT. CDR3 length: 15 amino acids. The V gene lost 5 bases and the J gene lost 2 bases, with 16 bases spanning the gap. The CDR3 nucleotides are TGTGCCAGCAGTCTATCCCCGGGGGGCCCCTACGAGCAGTACTTC. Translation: CASSLSPGGPYEQYF.

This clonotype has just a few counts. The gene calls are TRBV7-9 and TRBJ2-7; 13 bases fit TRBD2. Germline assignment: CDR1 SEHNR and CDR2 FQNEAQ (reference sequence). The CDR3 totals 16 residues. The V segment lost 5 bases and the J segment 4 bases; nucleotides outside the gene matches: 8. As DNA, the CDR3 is TGTGCCAGCAGCCCACAAGGACTAGCGGGAGTTTACGAGCAGTACTTC. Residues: CASSPQGLAGVYEQYF.

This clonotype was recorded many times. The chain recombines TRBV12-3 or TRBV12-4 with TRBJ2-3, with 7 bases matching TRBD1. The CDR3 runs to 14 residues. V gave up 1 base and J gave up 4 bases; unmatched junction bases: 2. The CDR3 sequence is CASSLGTGPDTQYF. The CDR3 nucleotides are TGTGCCAGCAGTTTAGGGACAGGTCCAGATACGCAGTATTTT.

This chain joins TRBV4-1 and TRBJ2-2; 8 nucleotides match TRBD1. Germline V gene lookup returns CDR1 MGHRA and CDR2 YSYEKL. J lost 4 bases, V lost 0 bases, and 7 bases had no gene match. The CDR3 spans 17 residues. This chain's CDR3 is CASSQESRTGSTGELFF. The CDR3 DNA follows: TGCGCCAGCAGCCAAGAAAGCCGGACAGGGTCCACCGGGGAGCTGTTTTTT.

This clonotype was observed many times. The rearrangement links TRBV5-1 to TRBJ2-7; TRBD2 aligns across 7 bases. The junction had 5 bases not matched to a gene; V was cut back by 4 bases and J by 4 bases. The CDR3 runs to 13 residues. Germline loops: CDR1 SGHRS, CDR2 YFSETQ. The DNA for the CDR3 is TGCGCCAGCAGCGTCGGACTAGAATACGAGCAGTACTTC. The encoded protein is CASSVGLEYEQYF.

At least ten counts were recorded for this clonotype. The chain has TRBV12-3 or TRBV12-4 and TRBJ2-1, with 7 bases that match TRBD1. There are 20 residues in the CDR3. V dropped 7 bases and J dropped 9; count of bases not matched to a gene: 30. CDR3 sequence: CASTQGPRGEGADLRVEQFF. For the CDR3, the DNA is TGTGCCAGCACCCAAGGCCCCCGCGGCGAGGGGGCCGACCTGAGGGTTGAGCAGTTCTTC.

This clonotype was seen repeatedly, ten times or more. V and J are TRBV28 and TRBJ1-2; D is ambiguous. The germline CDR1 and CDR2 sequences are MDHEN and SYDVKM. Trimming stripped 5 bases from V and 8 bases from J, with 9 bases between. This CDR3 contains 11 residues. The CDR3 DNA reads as TGTGCCAGCAGTCCGACAAGGGGCTACACCTTC. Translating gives CASSPTRGYTF.

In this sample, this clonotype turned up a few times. CDR3 loop: CASSKGRDNSNQPQHF. Here the CDR3 DNA reads TGTGCCAGCAGCAAAGGCAGGGACAATAGCAATCAGCCCCAGCATTTT. The chain recombines TRBV21-1 with TRBJ1-5; the table names TRBD1, a call not compared with the DNA. TRBV21-1 is a known pseudogene. The CDR3 extends over 16 amino acids.

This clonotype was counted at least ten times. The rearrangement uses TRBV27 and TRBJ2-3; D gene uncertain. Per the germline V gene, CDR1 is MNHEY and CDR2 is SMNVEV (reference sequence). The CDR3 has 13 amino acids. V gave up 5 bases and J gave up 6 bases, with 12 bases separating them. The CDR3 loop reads CASSPLGSDTQYF. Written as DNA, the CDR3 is TGTGCCAGCAGTCCTTTGGGTTCGGATACGCAGTATTTT.

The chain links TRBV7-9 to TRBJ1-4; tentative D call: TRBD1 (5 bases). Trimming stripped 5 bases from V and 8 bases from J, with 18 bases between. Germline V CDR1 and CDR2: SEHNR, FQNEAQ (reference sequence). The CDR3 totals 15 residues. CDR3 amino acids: CASSPTGTPGEKLFF. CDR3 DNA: TGTGCCAGCAGCCCAACCGGGACGCCTGGAGAAAAACTGTTTTTT. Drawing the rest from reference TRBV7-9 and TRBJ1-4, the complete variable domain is DTGVSQNPRHKITKRGQNVTFRCDPISEHNRLYWYRQTLGQGPEFLTYFQNEAQLEKSRLLSDRFSAERPKGSFSTLEIQRTEQGDSAMYLCASSPTGTPGEKLFFGSGTQLSVL.

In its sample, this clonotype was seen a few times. The DNA for the CDR3 is TGCAGTGCCGGGACAGGGATGAGGGAGACCCAGTACTTC. Protein: CSAGTGMRETQYF. This chain uses TRBV20-1 with TRBJ2-5; 9 nucleotides line up with TRBD1. Germline CDR1 reads DFQATT; CDR2 reads SNEGSKA (reference sequence). CDR3 length: 13 amino acids. With 6 bases clipped from V and 5 bases from J, the junction kept 7 bases outside the gene matches.

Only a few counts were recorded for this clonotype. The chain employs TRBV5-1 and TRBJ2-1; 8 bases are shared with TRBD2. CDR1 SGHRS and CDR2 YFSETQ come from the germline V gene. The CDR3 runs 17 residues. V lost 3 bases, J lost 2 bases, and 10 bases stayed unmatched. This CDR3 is CASSSAPLAGPYNEQFF. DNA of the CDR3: TGCGCCAGCAGCTCTGCCCCCCTAGCGGGCCCCTACAATGAGCAGTTCTTC. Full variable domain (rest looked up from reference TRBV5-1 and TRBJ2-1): KAGVTQTPRYLIKTRGQQVTLSCSPISGHRSVSWYQQTPGQGLQFLFEYFSETQRNKGNFPGRFSGRQFSNSRSEMNVSTLELGDSALYLCASSSAPLAGPYNEQFFGPGTRLTVL.

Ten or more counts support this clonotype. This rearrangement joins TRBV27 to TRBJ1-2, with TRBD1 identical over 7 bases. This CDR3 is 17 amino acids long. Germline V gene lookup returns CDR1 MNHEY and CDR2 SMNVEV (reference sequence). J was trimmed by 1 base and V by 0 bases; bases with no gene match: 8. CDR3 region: CASSLSSEGAFNYGYTF. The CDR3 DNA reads TGTGCCAGCAGTTTATCATCGGAGGGGGCATTTAACTATGGCTACACCTTC.

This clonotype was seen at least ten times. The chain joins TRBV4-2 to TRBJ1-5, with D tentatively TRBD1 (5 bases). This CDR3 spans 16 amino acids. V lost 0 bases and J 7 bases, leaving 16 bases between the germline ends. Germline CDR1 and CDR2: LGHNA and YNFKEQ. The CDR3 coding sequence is TGTGCCAGCAGCCAAGAAAGTTCCAGGGCTAACCAGCCCCAGCATTTT. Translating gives CASSQESSRANQPQHF.

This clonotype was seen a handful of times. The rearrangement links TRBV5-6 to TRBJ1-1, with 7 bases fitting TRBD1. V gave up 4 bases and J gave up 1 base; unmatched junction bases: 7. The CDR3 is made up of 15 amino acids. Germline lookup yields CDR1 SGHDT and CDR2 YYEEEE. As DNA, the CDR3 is TGTGCCAGCAGCGCTCCGGGACAGAAGAACACTGAAGCTTTCTTT. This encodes CASSAPGQKNTEAFF.

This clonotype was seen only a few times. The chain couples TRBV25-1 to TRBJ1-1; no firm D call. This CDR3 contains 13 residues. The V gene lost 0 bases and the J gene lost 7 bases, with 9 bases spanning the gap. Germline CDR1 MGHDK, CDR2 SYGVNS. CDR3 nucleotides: TGTGCCAGCAGTGAATATAAGTCGAGTGAAGCTTTCTTT. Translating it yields CASSEYKSSEAFF.

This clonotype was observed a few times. The DNA for the CDR3 is TGTGCCAGCAGCTTTTTTGTCGGCGGGAGGGCAGATACGCAGTATTTT. It is translated as CASSFFVGGRADTQYF. The genes are TRBV13 and TRBJ2-3, with TRBD2 identical over 9 bases. The CDR3 is 16 amino acids. The ends lost 3 bases at V and 4 bases at J; junction bases unmatched: 8. Germline values: CDR1 PRHDT, CDR2 FYEKMQ (reference sequence).